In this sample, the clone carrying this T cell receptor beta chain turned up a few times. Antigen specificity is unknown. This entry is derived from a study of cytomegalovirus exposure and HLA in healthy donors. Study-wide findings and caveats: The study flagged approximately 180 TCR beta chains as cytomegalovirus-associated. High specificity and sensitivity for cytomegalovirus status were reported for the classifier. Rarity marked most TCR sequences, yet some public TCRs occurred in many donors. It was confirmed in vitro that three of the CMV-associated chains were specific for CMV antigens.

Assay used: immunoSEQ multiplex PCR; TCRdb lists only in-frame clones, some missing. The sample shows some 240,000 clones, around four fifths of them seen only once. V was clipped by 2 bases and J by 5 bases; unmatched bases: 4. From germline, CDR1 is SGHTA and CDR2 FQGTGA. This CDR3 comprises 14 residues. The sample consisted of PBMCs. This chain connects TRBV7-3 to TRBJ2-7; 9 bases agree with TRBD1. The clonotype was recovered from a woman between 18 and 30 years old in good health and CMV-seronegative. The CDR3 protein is CASSLGTGLDEQYF. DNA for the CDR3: TGTGCCAGCAGCTTAGGGACAGGGCTCGACGAGCAGTACTTC. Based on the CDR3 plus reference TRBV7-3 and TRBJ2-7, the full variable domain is GAGVSQTPSNKVTEKGKYVELRCDPISGHTALYWYRQSLGQGPEFLIYFQGTGAADDSGLPNDRFFAVRPEGSVSTLKIQRTERGDSAVYLCASSLGTGLDEQYFGPGTRLTVT.